This is a list of T cell receptor beta chains from one sample in a study of early T cells in non-severe SARS-CoV-2 infection. Each CDR3 protein gets one entry after TCRdb re-called the 5' RACE reads with MiXCR. The sample lists fewer than 50,000 distinct CDR3 sequences, about 4% occurring once. The specimen sequenced was whole blood. All receptors derive from an adult who was a healthcare worker with PCR-confirmed SARS-CoV-2 infection or an uninfected control (not recorded which). The CDR3 runs from the conserved cysteine through the conserved F or W. The D gene is left open where the match is weak. Clone size is not always given. Where it is, it says once, few, many or a class for expanded clones.

>many|TRBD2|TRBJ2-1|TRBV20-1
TGCAGTGCTAGACTGGGGGGGGCTCTAGCGGGCGTCTCCTACAATGAGCAGTTCTTC
CSARLGGALAGVSYNEQFF
>many|TRBD2|TRBJ2-2|TRBV19
TGTGCCAGTAGCGCTCCCGGACTAGCGGGCACCGGGGAGCTGTTTTTT
CASSAPGLAGTGELFF
>many|TRBD2|TRBJ2-1|TRBV7-9
TGTGCCAGCAGCTTCCCCGAAGGGAGGGGCTACAATGAGCAGTTCTTC
CASSFPEGRGYNEQFF
>NA|NA|TRBJ2-6|TRBV7-9
TGTGCCAGCAGCCCGGCTTCCCGGCAGCTGTTCTCTGGGGCCAACGTCCTGACTTTC
CASSPASRQLFSGANVLTF
>many|TRBD1|TRBJ2-7|TRBV3-1
TGTGCCAGCAGCCTGGGGACAGACATATACGAGCAGTACTTC
CASSLGTDIYEQYF
>few|NA|TRBJ2-5|TRBV29-1
TGCAGCGGGGGAGGGACACCGCAAGAGACCCAGTACTTC
CSGGGTPQETQYF
>few|NA|TRBJ2-3|TRBV7-2
TGTGCCAGCAGCCCACAGACCGCCAGGGGAGATACGCAGTATTTT
CASSPQTARGDTQYF
>many|TRBD1|TRBJ2-7|TRBV19
TGTGCCAGTGCATCAGGGGGCTCGCAGTACTTC
CASASGGSQYF
>NA|NA|TRBJ2-1|TRBV7-2
TGTGCCAGCAGCATGGGAGAGACCCGCTATGAGCAGTTCTTC
CASSMGETRYEQFF
>many|TRBD2|TRBJ2-3|TRBV19
TGTGCCAGTAGTATAGGAACTAGCGTGGCAGATACGCAGTATTTT
CASSIGTSVADTQYF
>many|TRBD1|TRBJ1-6|TRBV11-2
TGTGCCAGCAGCATCGGACAGGGCAATAATTCACCCCTCCACTTT
CASSIGQGNNSPLHF
>few|NA|TRBJ2-3|TRBV12-3/TRBV12-4
TGTGCCAGCACCCGACGCAGAGATACGCAGTATTTT
CASTRRRDTQYF
>many|NA|TRBJ1-2|TRBV27
TGTGCCAGCAGTTTAACGTCTAACTATGGCTACACCTTC
CASSLTSNYGYTF
>medium-sized|TRBD2|TRBJ2-5|TRBV12-3/TRBV12-4
TGTGCCAGCACCCCTGGCGGGAGGGCCATAAAGACCCAGTACTTC
CASTPGGRAIKTQYF
>many|TRBD2|TRBJ2-3|TRBV3-1
TGTGCCAGCAGCCGGAGGACTAGCGGGGGTACGCAGTATTTT
CASSRRTSGGTQYF
>many|NA|TRBJ1-6|TRBV20-1
TGCAGTGCTAGCGGAGGCGCCCTGACACCCCTCCACTTT
CSASGGALTPLHF
>few|TRBD2|TRBJ2-7|TRBV7-2
TGTGCCAGCAGCTTCCTAGCGGGGCCCTACGAGCAGTACTTC
CASSFLAGPYEQYF
>many|NA|TRBJ1-4|TRBV29-1
TGCAGCTGTCGGGAAGGGGCAACTAATGAAAAACTGTTTTTT
CSCREGATNEKLFF
>many|NA|TRBJ2-4|TRBV12-3/TRBV12-4
TGTGCCAGCAGTGCCGACTTAGAGGGCAACATTCAGTACTTC
CASSADLEGNIQYF
>many|NA|TRBJ1-5|TRBV30
TGTGCCTGGAGTTACAGCAGTAGCAATCAGCCCCAGCATTTT
CAWSYSSSNQPQHF
>many|NA|TRBJ2-7|TRBV12-3/TRBV12-4
TGTGCCAGCAACGAAGGGGGTCGGGCTAAATACGAGCAGTACTTC
CASNEGGRAKYEQYF
>few|NA|TRBJ2-5|TRBV3-1
TGTGCCAGCACCCACGGGCTACAAGAGACCCAGTACTTC
CASTHGLQETQYF
>many|NA|TRBJ2-3|TRBV12-5
TGTGCTAGTGGTTTGCCTGCCGGGGATACGCAGTATTTT
CASGLPAGDTQYF
>many|NA|TRBJ2-7|TRBV18
TGTGCCAGCTCACTCGGGACGGACTCCTACGAGCAGTACTTC
CASSLGTDSYEQYF
>many|TRBD1|TRBJ1-5|TRBV27
TGTGCCAGCAGAACAGGGACAGACAATCAGCCCCAGCATTTT
CASRTGTDNQPQHF
>few|NA|TRBJ2-7|TRBV7-9
TGTGCCAGCGAAGAACGAGGCTACTACGAGCAGTACTTC
CASEERGYYEQYF
>NA|NA|TRBJ2-5|TRBV5-1
TGCGCCAGCAGCTTGGTCGGGAATCCAGGAGAGACCCAGTACTTC
CASSLVGNPGETQYF
>many|TRBD2|TRBJ2-4|TRBV6-5
TGTGCCAGCAGTGACGAGCTAGCGGGAGGAAACATTCAGTACTTC
CASSDELAGGNIQYF
>many|NA|TRBJ2-2|TRBV21-1
TGTGCCAGCATCCTATGTGGGAGGAGCCCGAACACCGGGGAGCTGTTTTTT
CASILCGRSPNTGELFF
>many|TRBD2|TRBJ2-2|TRBV6-6
TGTGCCAGCAATATTGGACTAGCGGGAGAGCCCCCCGGGGAGCTGTTTTTT
CASNIGLAGEPPGELFF
>many|TRBD2|TRBJ2-7|TRBV15
TGTGCCACCAGCACCACACCTTTACCGGGACTAGCGTATTCCTACGAGCAGTACTTC
CATSTTPLPGLAYSYEQYF
>many|NA|TRBJ2-5|TRBV7-2
TGTGCCAGCAGCTTTCGGGGTCCCCAGTACTTC
CASSFRGPQYF
>few|NA|TRBJ2-1|TRBV10-3
TGTGCCATCAGATTAGACGGGAGCTCCTACAATGAGCAGTTCTTC
CAIRLDGSSYNEQFF
>NA|TRBD2|TRBJ2-5|TRBV4-2
TGTGCCAGCAGCCATGGACTAGCGGATCAAGAGACCCAGTACTTC
CASSHGLADQETQYF
>many|TRBD1|TRBJ1-1|TRBV20-1
TGCAGTGCTAGTATCAATCTTCAAGGCGGGACAGCTGAAGCTTTCTTT
CSASINLQGGTAEAFF
>few|NA|TRBJ2-6|TRBV3-1
TGTGCCAGCAGCCAAGATCTATACATAGCCGTGACAGGGGCCAACGTCCTGACTTTC
CASSQDLYIAVTGANVLTF
>many|NA|TRBJ2-7|TRBV3-1
TGTGCCAGCAGCCAAGTGAGGGGGGGCCCCTACGAGCAGTACTTC
CASSQVRGGPYEQYF
>many|NA|TRBJ1-1|TRBV12-3/TRBV12-4
TGTGCCAGCAGATGGGGGACACCCACTGAAGCTTTCTTT
CASRWGTPTEAFF
>many|NA|TRBJ1-5|TRBV6-5
TGTGCCAGCGGCAGTAGCAATCAGCCCCAGCATTTT
CASGSSNQPQHF
>many|NA|TRBJ2-1|TRBV30
TGTGCCTGGAGGAACAGGGCGGTGTCCTACAATGAGCAGTTCTTC
CAWRNRAVSYNEQFF
>many|TRBD1|TRBJ1-2|TRBV4-2
TGTGCCAGCAGCCAAGAAACAGGGGGCACGGATGGCTACACCTTC
CASSQETGGTDGYTF
>many|TRBD2|TRBJ2-7|TRBV7-7
TGTGCTAGCAGCTTAGAAGCGGGAGGGGGCCACGAGCAGTACTTC
CASSLEAGGGHEQYF
>many|NA|TRBJ2-1|TRBV6-1
TGTGCCAGCAGACCCCGACTGACAGCATTTAATCCCTACAATGAGCAGTTCTTC
CASRPRLTAFNPYNEQFF